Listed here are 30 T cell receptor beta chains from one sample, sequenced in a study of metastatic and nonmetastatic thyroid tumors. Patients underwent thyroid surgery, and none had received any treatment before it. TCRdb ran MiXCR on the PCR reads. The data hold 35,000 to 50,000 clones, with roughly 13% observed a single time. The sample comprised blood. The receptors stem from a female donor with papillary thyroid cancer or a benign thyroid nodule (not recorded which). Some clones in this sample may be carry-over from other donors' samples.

CDR3 in DNA: TGCAGTGCTAGACAGGCAGATACGCAGTATTTT. Its translation: CSARQADTQYF. The rearrangement links TRBV20-1 to TRBJ2-3; D unresolved. Trimming pared 2 bases from V and 4 bases from J, leaving 4 bases between. The CDR3 consists of 11 residues. Germline V lookup: CDR1 DFQATT, CDR2 SNEGSKA (reference sequence).

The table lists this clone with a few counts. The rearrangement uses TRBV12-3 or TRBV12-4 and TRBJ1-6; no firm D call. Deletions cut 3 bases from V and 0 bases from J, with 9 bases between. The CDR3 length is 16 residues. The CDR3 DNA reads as TGTGCCAGCAGTTTTGTGGGATCCTCCTATAATTCACCCCTCCACTTT. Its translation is CASSFVGSSYNSPLHF.

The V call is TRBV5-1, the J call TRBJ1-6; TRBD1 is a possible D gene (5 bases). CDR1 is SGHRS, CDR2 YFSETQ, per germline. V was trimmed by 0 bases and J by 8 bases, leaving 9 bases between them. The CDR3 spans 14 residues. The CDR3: CASSLAGGDSPLHF. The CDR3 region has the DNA TGCGCCAGCAGCTTGGCCGGGGGAGATTCACCCCTCCACTTT. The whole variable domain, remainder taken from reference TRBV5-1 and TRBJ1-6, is KAGVTQTPRYLIKTRGQQVTLSCSPISGHRSVSWYQQTPGQGLQFLFEYFSETQRNKGNFPGRFSGRQFSNSRSEMNVSTLELGDSALYLCASSLAGGDSPLHFGNGTRLTVT.

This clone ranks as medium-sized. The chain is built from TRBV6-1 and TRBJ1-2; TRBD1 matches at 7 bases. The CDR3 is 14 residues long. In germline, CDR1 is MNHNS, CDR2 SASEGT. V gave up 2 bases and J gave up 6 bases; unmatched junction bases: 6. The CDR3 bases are TGTGCCAGCAGTGAAAGGGCCGGGACAGATGGCTACACCTTC. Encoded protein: CASSERAGTDGYTF.

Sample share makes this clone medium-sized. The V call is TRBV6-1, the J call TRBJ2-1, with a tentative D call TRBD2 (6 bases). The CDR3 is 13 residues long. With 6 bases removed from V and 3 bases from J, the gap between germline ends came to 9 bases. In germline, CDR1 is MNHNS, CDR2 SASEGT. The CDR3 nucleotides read TGTGCCAGCAGCGGAGGGCTCTACAATGAGCAGTTCTTC. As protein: CASSGGLYNEQFF.

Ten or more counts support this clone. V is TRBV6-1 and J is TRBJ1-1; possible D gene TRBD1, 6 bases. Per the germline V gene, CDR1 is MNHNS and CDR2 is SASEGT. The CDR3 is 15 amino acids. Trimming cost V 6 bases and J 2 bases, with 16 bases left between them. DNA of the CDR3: TGTGCCAGCAGCCGATATAGGGGGGCAAACACTGAAGCTTTCTTT. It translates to CASSRYRGANTEAFF.

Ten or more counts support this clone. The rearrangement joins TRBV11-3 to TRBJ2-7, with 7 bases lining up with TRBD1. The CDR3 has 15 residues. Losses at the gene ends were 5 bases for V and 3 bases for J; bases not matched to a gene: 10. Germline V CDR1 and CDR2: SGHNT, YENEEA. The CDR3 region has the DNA TGTGCCAGCAGCCAGGATCAGGGGGTAGACTACGAGCAGTACTTC. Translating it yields CASSQDQGVDYEQYF.

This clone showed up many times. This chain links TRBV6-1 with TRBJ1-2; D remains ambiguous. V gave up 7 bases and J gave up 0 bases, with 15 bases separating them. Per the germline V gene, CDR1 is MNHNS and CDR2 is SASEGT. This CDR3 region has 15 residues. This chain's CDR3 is CASTAGGSANYGYTF. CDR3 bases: TGTGCCAGCACCGCCGGCGGCAGCGCTAACTATGGCTACACCTTC.

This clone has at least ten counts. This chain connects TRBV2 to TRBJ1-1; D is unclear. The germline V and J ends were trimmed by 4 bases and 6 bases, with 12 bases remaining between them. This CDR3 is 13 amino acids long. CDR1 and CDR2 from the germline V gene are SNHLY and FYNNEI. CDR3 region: CASSGPAEAEAFF. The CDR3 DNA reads TGTGCCAGCAGTGGACCGGCGGAGGCTGAAGCTTTCTTT.

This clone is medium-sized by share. The CDR3 DNA sequence: TGTGCCAGCAGTGCCGGGACAGCGCAGTTCTACGAGCAGTACTTC. Translating it yields CASSAGTAQFYEQYF. This chain uses TRBV6-1 with TRBJ2-7; 7 bases agree with TRBD1. The CDR3 is 15 amino acids. With V trimmed by 4 bases and J by 3 bases, 9 bases remained unmatched. Per germline, CDR1 MNHNS and CDR2 SASEGT.

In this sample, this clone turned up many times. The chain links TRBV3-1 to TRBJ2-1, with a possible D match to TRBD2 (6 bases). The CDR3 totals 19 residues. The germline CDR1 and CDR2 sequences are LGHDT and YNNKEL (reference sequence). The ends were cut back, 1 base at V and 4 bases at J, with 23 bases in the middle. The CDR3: CASSQVLGLDSAVYNEQFF. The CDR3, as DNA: TGTGCCAGCAGCCAAGTTTTGGGACTGGATAGCGCTGTGTACAATGAGCAGTTCTTC.

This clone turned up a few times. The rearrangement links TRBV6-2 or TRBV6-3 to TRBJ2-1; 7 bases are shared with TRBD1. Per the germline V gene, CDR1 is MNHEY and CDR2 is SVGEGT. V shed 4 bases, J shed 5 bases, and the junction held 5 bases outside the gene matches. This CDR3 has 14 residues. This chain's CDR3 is CASSWDSSNNEQFF. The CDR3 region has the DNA TGTGCCAGCAGTTGGGACAGTTCTAACAATGAGCAGTTCTTC.

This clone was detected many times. CDR3 coding DNA: TGTGCCACCAGTGATCCCGGGACAGGGCGAGCAGATACGCAGTATTTT. It yields the protein CATSDPGTGRADTQYF. The chain joins TRBV24-1 to TRBJ2-3; TRBD1 matches 9 bases. CDR1 is KGHDR and CDR2 is SFDVKD in the germline V gene. V trimming: 3 bases; J trimming: 4 bases; junction bases outside the gene matches: 7. The CDR3 has 16 residues.

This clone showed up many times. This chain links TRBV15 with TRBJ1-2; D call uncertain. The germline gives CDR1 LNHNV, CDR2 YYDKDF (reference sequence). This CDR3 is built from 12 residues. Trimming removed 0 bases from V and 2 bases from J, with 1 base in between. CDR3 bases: TGTGCCACCAGCAGAGAGAACTATGGCTACACCTTC. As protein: CATSRENYGYTF.

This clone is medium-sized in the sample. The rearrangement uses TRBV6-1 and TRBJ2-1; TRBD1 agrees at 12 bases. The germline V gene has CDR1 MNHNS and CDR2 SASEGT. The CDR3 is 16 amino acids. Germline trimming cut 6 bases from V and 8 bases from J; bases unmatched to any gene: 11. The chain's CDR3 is CASRGPGTGGRDEQFF. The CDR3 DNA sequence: TGTGCCAGCAGGGGGCCCGGGACAGGGGGCCGCGATGAGCAGTTCTTC.

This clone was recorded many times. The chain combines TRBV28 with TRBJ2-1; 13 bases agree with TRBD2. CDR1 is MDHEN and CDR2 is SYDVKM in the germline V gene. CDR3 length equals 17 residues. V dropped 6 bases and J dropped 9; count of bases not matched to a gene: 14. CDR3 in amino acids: CASRSGLRWTSGGEQFF. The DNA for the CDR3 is TGTGCCAGCAGGTCAGGGCTGAGATGGACTAGCGGGGGTGAGCAGTTCTTC.

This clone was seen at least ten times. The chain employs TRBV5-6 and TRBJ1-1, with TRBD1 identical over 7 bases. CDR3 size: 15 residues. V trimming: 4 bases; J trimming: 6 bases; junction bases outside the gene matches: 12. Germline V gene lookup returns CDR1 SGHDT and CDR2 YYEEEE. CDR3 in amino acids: CASSHSTGPFAEAFF. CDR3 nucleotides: TGTGCCAGCAGCCACTCGACAGGGCCGTTCGCTGAAGCTTTCTTT.

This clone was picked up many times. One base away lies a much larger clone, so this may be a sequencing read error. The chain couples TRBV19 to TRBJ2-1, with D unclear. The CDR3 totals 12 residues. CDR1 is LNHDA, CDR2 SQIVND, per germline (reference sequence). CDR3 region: CASSIVANGQFF. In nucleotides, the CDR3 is TGTGCCAGTAGTATTGTAGCCAATGGGCAGTTCTTC.

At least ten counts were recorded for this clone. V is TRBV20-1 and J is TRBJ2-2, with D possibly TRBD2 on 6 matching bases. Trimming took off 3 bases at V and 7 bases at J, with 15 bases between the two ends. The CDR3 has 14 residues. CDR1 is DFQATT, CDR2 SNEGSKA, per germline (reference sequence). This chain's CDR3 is CSASGPSVSGELFF. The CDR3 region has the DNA TGCAGTGCTAGCGGGCCTAGCGTTAGCGGGGAGCTGTTTTTT.

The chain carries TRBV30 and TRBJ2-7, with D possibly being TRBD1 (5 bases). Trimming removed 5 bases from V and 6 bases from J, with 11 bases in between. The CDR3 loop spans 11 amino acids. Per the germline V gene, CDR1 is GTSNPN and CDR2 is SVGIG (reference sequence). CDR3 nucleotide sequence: TGTGCCTGGGGTAGGGGTTCCGAGCAGTACTTC. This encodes CAWGRGSEQYF.

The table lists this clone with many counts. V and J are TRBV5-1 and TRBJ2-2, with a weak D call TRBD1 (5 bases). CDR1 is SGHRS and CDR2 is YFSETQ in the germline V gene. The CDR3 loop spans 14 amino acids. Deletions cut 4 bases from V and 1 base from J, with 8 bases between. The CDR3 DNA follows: TGCGCCAGCAGCCCCGGACAGAACACCGGGGAGCTGTTTTTT. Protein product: CASSPGQNTGELFF. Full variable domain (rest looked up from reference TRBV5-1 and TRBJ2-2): KAGVTQTPRYLIKTRGQQVTLSCSPISGHRSVSWYQQTPGQGLQFLFEYFSETQRNKGNFPGRFSGRQFSNSRSEMNVSTLELGDSALYLCASSPGQNTGELFFGEGSRLTVL.

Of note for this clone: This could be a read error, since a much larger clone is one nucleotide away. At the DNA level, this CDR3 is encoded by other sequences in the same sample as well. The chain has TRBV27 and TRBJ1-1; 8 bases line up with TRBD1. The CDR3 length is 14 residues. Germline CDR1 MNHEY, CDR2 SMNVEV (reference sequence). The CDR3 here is CASSAQGAPTEAFF. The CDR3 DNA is TGTGCCAGCAGTGCCCAGGGGGCGCCTACTGAAGCCTTCTTT.

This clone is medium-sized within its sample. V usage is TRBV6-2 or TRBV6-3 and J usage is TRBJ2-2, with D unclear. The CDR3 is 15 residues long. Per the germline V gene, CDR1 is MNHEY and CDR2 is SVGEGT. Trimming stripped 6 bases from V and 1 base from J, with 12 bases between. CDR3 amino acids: CASSVGVRNTGELFF. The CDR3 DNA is TGTGCCAGCAGCGTTGGGGTGCGGAACACCGGGGAGCTGTTTTTT.

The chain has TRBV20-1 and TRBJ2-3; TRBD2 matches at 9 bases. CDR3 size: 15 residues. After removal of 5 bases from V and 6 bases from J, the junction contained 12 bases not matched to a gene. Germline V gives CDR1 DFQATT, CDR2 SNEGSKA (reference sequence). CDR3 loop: CSAGAPLAGIDTQYF. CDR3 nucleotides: TGCAGTGCTGGGGCCCCGCTAGCGGGAATTGATACGCAGTATTTT.

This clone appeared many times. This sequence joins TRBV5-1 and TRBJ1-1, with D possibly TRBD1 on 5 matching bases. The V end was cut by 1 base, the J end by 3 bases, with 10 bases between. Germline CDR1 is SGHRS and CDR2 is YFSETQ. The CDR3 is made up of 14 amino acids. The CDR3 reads CASSLPGRDTEAFF. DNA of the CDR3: TGCGCCAGCAGCTTGCCGGGGCGGGACACTGAAGCTTTCTTT.

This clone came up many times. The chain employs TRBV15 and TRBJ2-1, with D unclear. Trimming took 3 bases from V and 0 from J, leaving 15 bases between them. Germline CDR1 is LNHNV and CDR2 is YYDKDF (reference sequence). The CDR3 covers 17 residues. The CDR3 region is CATSSDPPEFSYNEQFF. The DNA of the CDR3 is TGTGCCACCAGCAGTGATCCGCCGGAGTTCTCCTACAATGAGCAGTTCTTC.

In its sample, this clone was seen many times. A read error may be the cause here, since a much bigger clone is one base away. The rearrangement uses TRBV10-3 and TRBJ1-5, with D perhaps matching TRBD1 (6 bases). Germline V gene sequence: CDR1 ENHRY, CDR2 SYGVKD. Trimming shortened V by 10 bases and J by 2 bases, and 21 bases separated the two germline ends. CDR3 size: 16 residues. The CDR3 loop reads CARTGHQGEGNQPQHF. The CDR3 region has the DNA TGTGCCAGGACGGGACATCAAGGGGAGGGCAATCAGCCCCAGCATTTT.

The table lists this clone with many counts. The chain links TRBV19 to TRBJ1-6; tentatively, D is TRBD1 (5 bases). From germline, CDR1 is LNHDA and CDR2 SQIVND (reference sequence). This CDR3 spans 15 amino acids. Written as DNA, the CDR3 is TGTGCAGCGTCCCCAGGGAGCTCCTATAATTCACCCCTCCACTTT. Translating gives CAASPGSSYNSPLHF.

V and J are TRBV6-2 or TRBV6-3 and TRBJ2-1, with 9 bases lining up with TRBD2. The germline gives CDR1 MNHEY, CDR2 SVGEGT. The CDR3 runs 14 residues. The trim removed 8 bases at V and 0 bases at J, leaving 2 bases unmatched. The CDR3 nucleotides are TGTGCCAGCTATAGCGGGAGCTCCTACAATGAGCAGTTCTTC. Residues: CASYSGSSYNEQFF.

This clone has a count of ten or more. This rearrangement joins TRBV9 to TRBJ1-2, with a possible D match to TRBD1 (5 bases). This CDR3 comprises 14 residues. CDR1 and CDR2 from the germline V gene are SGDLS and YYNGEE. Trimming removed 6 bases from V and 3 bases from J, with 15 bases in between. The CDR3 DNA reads TGTGCCAGCACCACCGAGGGCAGGGACTATGGCTACACCTTC. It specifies CASTTEGRDYGYTF.